This entry is about one T cell receptor beta chain. Trimming removed 3 bases from V and 9 bases from J; junction bases left unmatched: 10. CDR1 and CDR2 from the germline V gene are KGHDR and SFDVKD. This CDR3 is built from 15 residues. Assay: immunoSEQ multiplex PCR; the TCRdb copy retains only in-frame clones and omits some. The sample gives roughly 360,000 clones, over 75% of which show up once; over 0.9% is in the top ten. These data belong to a study of blood T cell repertoires in COVID-19. Study context: Samples taken during acute and convalescent COVID-19 were collected in the United States, Italy and Spain. PBMCs, B-cell-depleted T cells, or T cells were the source of the cDNA or gDNA that made up the material.

In terms of age and location, participants ranged from roughly 18 to 100 years and lived in about two dozen US areas. Clinical history as reported by participants underpinned cohort assignment. Input material: PBMCs or T cells enriched from blood (not recorded which). The TCR was taken from a woman aged 30 to 39 with acute COVID-19. The chain links TRBV24-1 to TRBJ1-2; TRBD1 aligns across 9 bases. CDR3 loop: CATSDPKGTGMSYTF. The CDR3 DNA is TGTGCCACCAGTGATCCTAAAGGGACAGGGATGAGCTACACCTTC.